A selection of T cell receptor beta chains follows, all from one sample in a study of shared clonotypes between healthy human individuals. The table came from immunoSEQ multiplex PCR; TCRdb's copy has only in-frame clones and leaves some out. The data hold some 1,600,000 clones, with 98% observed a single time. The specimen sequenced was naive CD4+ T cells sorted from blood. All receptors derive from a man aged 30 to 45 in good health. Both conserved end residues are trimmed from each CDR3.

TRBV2,ASSLRTGSYEQY
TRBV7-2,ASSSSTSGRGRELF
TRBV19,ASYQGTGQNQPQH
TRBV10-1,ASSERDRMGIQY
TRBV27,ASSPLAYPTGELF
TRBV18,ASSPSAGAYEQY
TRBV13,ASSLGASPSGSAYEQY
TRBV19,ASWSGGPDTQY
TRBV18,ASSQRDGTEAF
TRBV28,ASSLASWDNYEQY
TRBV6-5,ASSVRQVRSYEQY
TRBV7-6,ASSLRAGGPRSLGDTQY
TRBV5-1,ASSLNRSYEQY
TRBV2,ASRDRANQPQH
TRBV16,ASSQISGVRYGYT
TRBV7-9,ASSSQTGYQETQY
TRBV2,ASSVDRERHGELF
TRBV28,ASGHVVGANVLT
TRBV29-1,SVDRATGELF